The entry below gives a single T cell receptor (beta chain) sequence along with its context. Its specificity is unknown. The data were taken from a study of cytomegalovirus exposure and HLA in healthy donors. Study-wide results and limits: For most TCR beta V segments, an earlier analysis put the productive rate at about 87% or about 30% of the time. One cluster of highly shared sequence variants probably arose as a sequencing artifact.

Germline V gives CDR1 LGHNA, CDR2 YSLEER. The CDR3 contains 15 residues. The V and J ends lost 0 bases and 10 bases respectively, with 13 bases between them. PCR employed 60 Vbeta and 13 Jbeta primers. The method was immunoSEQ multiplex PCR; TCRdb's version includes in-frame clones alone and lacks a portion of them. The profile covers about 160,000 clones, with about 80% appearing a single time and less than 2.5% taken by the ten largest. This receptor was taken from a man aged 50-60 years in good health and CMV-seropositive. Input material: PBMCs. The rearrangement links TRBV4-3 to TRBJ1-6; perhaps TRBD1 as D (6 bases). The CDR3 sequence is CASSQDHRVRSPLHF. The DNA for the CDR3 is TGCGCCAGCAGCCAAGATCACAGGGTCAGATCACCCCTCCACTTT.